Below are 25 T cell receptor beta chains sequenced from a single sample in a study of glioma-infiltrating T cells (TCRdb year 2016). Instrument on record: Illumina MiSeq. TCR alpha and beta CDR3 regions were amplified with the iRepertoire nested amplicon-rescue multiplex PCR (arm-PCR) platform from RNA. Through fastp at Q25 and MiXCR, TCRdb rebuilt clones from the public reads, retaining in-frame beta chains. Rows matching on CDR3 protein sequence are summarized as one entry with the most common DNA and genes. Present in this sample are more than 300,000 distinct CDR3 sequences, less than 50% of which were seen just once. More than 10% of the sample is taken by the ten largest. Sequencing input: glioma tissue, nonneoplastic brain tissue, or PBMCs (not recorded which). All receptors come from a human donor with low-grade glioma or glioblastoma, undergoing nonglioma brain surgery, or in good health (not recorded which).

A single count supports this clonotype. The chain combines TRBV20-1 with TRBJ1-1; D is uncertain. The length of the CDR3 is 14 residues. V lost 4 bases and J 0 bases, leaving 12 bases between the germline ends. The germline V gene has CDR1 DFQATT and CDR2 SNEGSKA (reference sequence). CDR3 region: CSAMARLLNTEAFF. The CDR3 nucleotides are TGCAGTGCTATGGCTCGTCTACTGAACACTGAAGCTTTCTTT.

J is TRBJ1-6 and V is TRBV6-5; 9 bases line up with TRBD1. The CDR3 has 15 amino acids. The ends lost 0 bases at V and 10 bases at J; junction bases unmatched: 4. Germline assignment: CDR1 MNHEY and CDR2 SVGAGI. CDR3 in amino acids: CASSYSGTGSSPLHF. CDR3 in DNA: TGTGCCAGCAGTTACTCGGGGACAGGGAGCTCACCCCTCCACTTT.

This clonotype has ten or more counts. The J gene is TRBJ1-1, the V gene TRBV20-1; D gene uncertain. The germline V and J ends were trimmed by 4 bases and 6 bases, with 12 bases remaining between them. Germline CDR1 is DFQATT and CDR2 is SNEGSKA (reference sequence). The CDR3 has 12 residues. The CDR3, as DNA: TGCAGTGCTATGGATAGGTGGTCTGAAGCTTTCTTT. This gives the protein CSAMDRWSEAFF.

This chain links TRBV20-1 with TRBJ1-5, with D maybe TRBD1 (6 bases). The CDR3 is 17 residues long. Per germline, CDR1 DFQATT and CDR2 SNEGSKA (reference sequence). The germline V and J ends were trimmed by 6 bases and 0 bases, with 21 bases remaining between them. As DNA, the CDR3 is TGCAGTGCCGACCGGGACACTAGCTTGTATAGCAATCAGCCCCAGCATTTT. It specifies CSADRDTSLYSNQPQHF.

On this clonotype: This may be a read error: a much more frequent sequence differs by one nucleotide. The CDR3 ends on some other residue instead of the conserved phenylalanine or tryptophan, so this is likely a read error. This chain joins TRBV6-9 and TRBJ2-1, with D unresolved. CDR1 MNHGY and CDR2 SVAAGI come from the germline V gene. The CDR3 has 11 amino acids. V lost 5 bases and J 7 bases, leaving 6 bases between the germline ends. The DNA for the CDR3 is TGTGCCAGCAGTCATGGGAATGAGCAGTTCTCC. This sequence encodes CASSHGNEQFS.

The sample holds many counts of this clonotype. J is TRBJ1-1 and V is TRBV28; D is uncertain. CDR3 length: 14 amino acids. Germline CDR1 and CDR2: MDHEN and SYDVKM. Deletions cut 2 bases from V and 5 bases from J, with 12 bases between. CDR3 coding DNA: TGTGCCAGCAGTTTAGACCGCCGATGGACTGAAGCTTTCTTT. Protein: CASSLDRRWTEAFF.

V is TRBV6-6 and J is TRBJ2-1; 8 bases line up with TRBD2. V dropped 7 bases and J dropped 10; count of bases not matched to a gene: 12. Per germline, CDR1 MNHNY and CDR2 SVGAGI (reference sequence). This CDR3 comprises 14 residues. The CDR3 DNA follows: TGTGCCAGCACCCAACTAGCGGCAACCTACGAGCAGTTCTTC. Its protein product is CASTQLAATYEQFF.

This clonotype was detected a few times. The V and J genes are TRBV12-3 or TRBV12-4 and TRBJ2-3; 7 nucleotides align to TRBD1. The junction had 6 bases not matched to a gene; V was cut back by 1 base and J by 2 bases. CDR3 size: 16 residues. This CDR3 is CASSLGGTDPTDTQYF. CDR3 nucleotides: TGTGCCAGCAGTTTAGGAGGGACAGACCCCACAGATACGCAGTATTTT.

V usage is TRBV13 and J usage is TRBJ1-1; D gene ambiguous. The CDR3 is 12 residues long. Between the trimmed V and J ends, which lost 3 bases and 7 bases, there was a span of 9 bases. CDR1 PRHDT and CDR2 FYEKMQ come from the germline V gene (reference sequence). CDR3 region: CASSLTALEAFF. CDR3 DNA sequence: TGTGCCAGCAGCTTGACGGCGCTTGAAGCTTTCTTT. The full variable domain, with the rest looked up from reference TRBV13 and TRBJ1-1, is AAGVIQSPRHLIKEKRETATLKCYPIPRHDTVYWYQQGPGQDPQFLISFYEKMQSDKGSIPDRFSAQQFSDYHSELNMSSLELGDSALYFCASSLTALEAFFGQGTRLTVV.

This clonotype was seen only a few times. This rearrangement joins TRBV28 to TRBJ1-5; 9 bases line up with TRBD1. The germline CDR1 and CDR2 sequences are MDHEN and SYDVKM. Germline trimming cut 7 bases from V and 0 bases from J; bases unmatched to any gene: 4. The CDR3 has 15 amino acids. The CDR3 sequence: CASTRTGDSNQPQHF. CDR3 bases: TGTGCCAGCACCCGGACAGGGGATAGCAATCAGCCCCAGCATTTT.

To note about this clonotype: A read error may be the cause here, since a much bigger clone is one base away. This chain links TRBV10-3 with TRBJ2-1; possible D gene TRBD2, 6 bases. The CDR3 is 14 amino acids. CDR1 and CDR2 (germline): ENHRY, SYGVKD. The CDR3 is CASRFRGSYDEQFF. For the CDR3, the DNA is TGTGCCAGCAGATTTCGGGGGTCCTACGATGAGCAGTTCTTC.

This clonotype was counted at least ten times. This rearrangement joins TRBV28 to TRBJ2-7, with TRBD1 as a possible D gene (6 bases). CDR1 and CDR2 (germline): MDHEN, SYDVKM. This CDR3 comprises 15 residues. Trimming left V 5 bases short and J 4 bases short, with 18 bases between. The CDR3 is CASSSASLQGYEQYF. DNA for the CDR3: TGTGCCAGCAGTAGTGCCTCGTTACAGGGATACGAGCAGTACTTC.

The rearrangement links TRBV7-3 to TRBJ2-2; D gene unclear. The V end was cut by 5 bases, the J end by 3 bases, with 7 bases between. From germline, CDR1 is SGHTA and CDR2 FQGTGA. CDR3 length: 13 amino acids. This CDR3 is CASSRDDTGELFF. DNA for the CDR3: TGTGCCAGCAGCCGAGATGACACCGGGGAGCTGTTTTTT. Based on the CDR3 plus reference TRBV7-3 and TRBJ2-2, the full variable domain is GAGVSQTPSNKVTEKGKYVELRCDPISGHTALYWYRQSLGQGPEFLIYFQGTGAADDSGLPNDRFFAVRPEGSVSTLKIQRTERGDSAVYLCASSRDDTGELFFGEGSRLTVL.

The J gene is TRBJ1-4, the V gene TRBV20-1; 8 bases align to TRBD1. This CDR3 has 15 amino acids. V shed 3 bases, J shed 4 bases, and the junction held 7 bases outside the gene matches. Germline V CDR1 and CDR2: DFQATT, SNEGSKA (reference sequence). Here the CDR3 reads CSASPPTGDNEKLFF. The DNA for the CDR3 is TGCAGTGCTAGTCCGCCGACAGGGGATAATGAAAAACTGTTTTTT.

The rearrangement uses TRBV20-1 and TRBJ1-6; 9 bases agree with TRBD1. This CDR3 contains 13 residues. CDR1 and CDR2 from the germline V gene are DFQATT and SNEGSKA (reference sequence). This CDR3 is CSANTGGDSPLHF. As DNA, the CDR3 is TGCAGCGCGAACACAGGGGGCGATTCACCCCTCCACTTT.

In its sample, this clonotype was seen many times. Here the CDR3 reads CASSYFYNEQFF. The CDR3 nucleotides are TGTGCCAGCAGTTACTTCTACAATGAGCAGTTCTTC. This chain joins TRBV6-6 and TRBJ2-1, with unresolved D. The germline V gene encodes CDR1 MNHNY and CDR2 SVGAGI (reference sequence). The ends were cut back, 1 base at V and 3 bases at J, with 1 base in the middle. The CDR3 is 12 amino acids.

Concerning this clonotype: Just one base apart from a much larger clone, this may be a read error. The rearrangement links TRBV6-6 to TRBJ1-5; 7 bases agree with TRBD1. V was pared by 10 bases and J by 4 bases, with 13 bases of the junction left unmatched. The CDR3 runs 15 residues. Looked up from germline, CDR1 is MNHNY and CDR2 is SVGAGI (reference sequence). The CDR3 coding sequence is TGTGCCAATAGCCCCTGGCAGGGGGAAAATCAGCCCCAGCATTTT. This sequence encodes CANSPWQGENQPQHF.

CDR3 bases: TGCAGTGCTTCGGAGGATGGGACAGCTGCGCAGTATTTT. Encoded protein: CSASEDGTAAQYF. J is TRBJ2-3 and V is TRBV20-1; 7 bases line up with TRBD1. CDR1 and CDR2 from the germline V gene are DFQATT and SNEGSKA (reference sequence). The CDR3 consists of 13 residues. V dropped 5 bases and J dropped 10; count of bases not matched to a gene: 12.

This clonotype was detected only a few times. The chain links TRBV7-8 to TRBJ2-5; tentatively, D is TRBD1 (6 bases). Per the germline V gene, CDR1 is SGHVS and CDR2 is FQNEAQ. V lost 10 bases and J 5 bases, leaving 17 bases between the germline ends. The CDR3 spans 13 residues. The CDR3 region has the DNA TGTGCCACCCTCCGACAGGAGGTGGAGACCCAGTACTTC. It is translated as CATLRQEVETQYF.

V and J are TRBV6-2 or TRBV6-3 and TRBJ1-1; TRBD1 matches 7 bases. The CDR3 is made up of 15 amino acids. Germline trimming cut 0 bases from V and 4 bases from J; bases unmatched to any gene: 5. Germline values: CDR1 MNHEY, CDR2 SVGEGT. CDR3 sequence: CASSYSSTGSTEAFF. The DNA of the CDR3 is TGTGCCAGCAGTTACTCCTCGACAGGGAGCACTGAAGCTTTCTTT.

J is TRBJ1-5 and V is TRBV7-2; TRBD1 might be the D (6 bases). The CDR3 covers 16 residues. Trimming stripped 4 bases from V and 1 base from J, with 14 bases between. Germline values: CDR1 SGHTA, CDR2 FQGNSA. The CDR3 DNA is TGTGCCAGCAGCTCAAATAGCCAGGGGAGCAATCAGCCCCAGCATTTT. This encodes CASSSNSQGSNQPQHF.

With respect to this clonotype: This sequence may be a read error, since a much larger clone differs from it by one base. CDR3 in DNA: TGTGCCAGCAACGTCTCGGGACAGGGAATCAATCAGCCCCAGCATTTT. It specifies CASNVSGQGINQPQHF. The chain combines TRBV28 with TRBJ1-5; 9 bases are shared with TRBD1. Germline-derived CDR1 and CDR2 are MDHEN and SYDVKM. The CDR3 runs to 16 residues. The V gene end was trimmed by 7 bases and the J gene end by 3 bases; junction bases not matched to a gene: 10.

In this sample, this clonotype turned up a few times. The V gene is TRBV6-6, the J gene TRBJ2-3; perhaps TRBD2 as D (6 bases). Germline CDR1 MNHNY, CDR2 SVGAGI (reference sequence). The CDR3 extends over 17 amino acids. Trimming shortened V by 0 bases and J by 0 bases, and 13 bases separated the two germline ends. The CDR3 nucleotides read TGTGCCAGCAGTTACTCGCGCCCGGGGACTAGCACAGATACGCAGTATTTT. It encodes CASSYSRPGTSTDTQYF.

This clonotype was detected only a few times. The chain joins TRBV15 to TRBJ2-3; D may match TRBD1 or TRBD2 (5 bases each). This CDR3 has 13 amino acids. With 5 bases removed from V and 6 bases from J, the gap between germline ends came to 12 bases. Germline loops: CDR1 LNHNV, CDR2 YYDKDF (reference sequence). CDR3 loop: CATSENWGDTQYF. The CDR3, as DNA: TGTGCCACCAGCGAAAACTGGGGGGATACGCAGTATTTT.

This clonotype has more than one count but fewer than ten. CDR3 sequence reads: CSASWTGSYEQYF. Here the CDR3 DNA reads TGCAGTGCTAGTTGGACGGGCTCCTACGAGCAGTACTTC. The chain employs TRBV20-1 and TRBJ2-7, with D uncertain. The ends were cut back, 3 bases at V and 0 bases at J, with 9 bases in the middle. The germline V gene has CDR1 DFQATT and CDR2 SNEGSKA (reference sequence). This CDR3 is 13 amino acids long.